This TCR beta chain was retrieved from a study of chemoradiotherapy in HPV16-positive cancers. The CDR3 has 12 amino acids. The ends were cut back, 5 bases at V and 4 bases at J, with 6 bases in the middle. From germline, CDR1 is MNHNY and CDR2 SVGAGI (reference sequence). The table came from immunoSEQ multiplex PCR; TCRdb's copy has only in-frame clones and leaves some out. The repertoire has about 4,400 clones, roughly 84% of them found once; the top ten carry around 18%. The receptor was isolated from a human donor with HPV-associated anogenital cancer. This chain connects TRBV6-6 to TRBJ1-3; no firm D call. Sequencing was performed on tumor tissue, taken from a patient who underwent chemoradiotherapy. The CDR3 DNA reads as TGTGCCAGCAGTAACGGGGGAAACACCATATATTTT. Protein product: CASSNGGNTIYF.